The TCR beta chain under discussion was sequenced for a study of cytomegalovirus exposure and HLA in healthy donors. Study-level background: Among the 350 to 500 donors who were genotyped, about 86% fell in the genetic ancestry cluster that is associated with self-reported Caucasian donors. Notes on the study in general: Immune exposure data for these donors was limited to CMV serostatus.

PCR was performed using 60 Vbeta and 13 Jbeta primers. The data were produced by immunoSEQ multiplex PCR, yet TCRdb's version contains in-frame clones alone and is incomplete. The sample consists of 85,000 to 130,000 clones, over 60% of them appearing once. The germline V and J ends were trimmed by 2 bases and 4 bases, with 10 bases remaining between them. There are 14 residues in the CDR3. CDR1 SGDLS and CDR2 YYNGEE come from the germline V gene. With respect to this clone: Its cognate antigen is unknown.

Donors likely had unrecorded immune exposures despite being nominally healthy when sampled. The V call is TRBV9, the J call TRBJ1-3; a weak D match, TRBD1 (5 bases). Material: PBMCs. The source is a woman aged 45 to 65 in good health and CMV-seropositive. The CDR3 nucleotides are TGTGCCAGCAGCGTCCAGGGCTCCGGAAACACCATATATTTT. Translated: CASSVQGSGNTIYF.